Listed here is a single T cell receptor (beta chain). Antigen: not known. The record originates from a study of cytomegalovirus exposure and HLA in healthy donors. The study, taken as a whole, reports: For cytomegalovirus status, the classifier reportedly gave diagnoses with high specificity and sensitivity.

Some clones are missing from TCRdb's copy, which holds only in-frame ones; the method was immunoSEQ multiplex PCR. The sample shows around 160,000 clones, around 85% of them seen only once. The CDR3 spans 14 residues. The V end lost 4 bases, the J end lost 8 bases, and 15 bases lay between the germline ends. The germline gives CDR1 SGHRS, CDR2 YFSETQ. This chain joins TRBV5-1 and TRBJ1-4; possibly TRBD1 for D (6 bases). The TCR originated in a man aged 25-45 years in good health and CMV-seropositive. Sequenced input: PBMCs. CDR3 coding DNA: TGCGCCAGCAGCCTGGACAGTTTCGGAGAAAAACTGTTTTTT. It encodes CASSLDSFGEKLFF.